This section outlines one T cell receptor (beta chain) sequence together with its context. These data originate in a study of blood T cell repertoires in COVID-19. Study-level background: There were acute and convalescent COVID-19 samples, and they came from the United States, Italy and Spain. PBMCs, B-cell-depleted T cells, or T cells were the source of the cDNA or gDNA that made up the material.

CDR1 is SQVTM and CDR2 is ANQGSEA in the germline V gene. Trimming shortened V by 5 bases and J by 0 bases, and 11 bases separated the two germline ends. The CDR3 runs to 14 residues. Original processing notes: Estimation of nucleated cell counts relied on the amplification of reference gene primers. Produced via immunoSEQ multiplex PCR; TCRdb's table is partial and in-frame only. V and J calls and clone size follow that table, whereas D and trimming were derived from the DNA. The data contain 140,000 to 150,000 clones, around 80% of them singletons. Sequenced material: peripheral blood. The clonotype was recovered from a woman between 45 and 60 years old with acute or convalescent COVID-19. The chain carries TRBV29-1 and TRBJ2-1; D is ambiguous. The CDR3 reads CSVLTLSSYNEQFF. DNA of the CDR3: TGCAGCGTTCTAACCTTAAGCTCCTACAATGAGCAGTTCTTC.